Below, 15 T cell receptor beta chains from the same sample are listed, as sequenced in a study of regulatory T cells in long-lasting Graves disease. Building the TCR beta libraries relied on iRepertoire HTBI primers, and CDR3 regions underwent Arm-PCR. TCRdb passed the multiplex PCR reads through MiXCR, listing each CDR3 protein once. Altogether roughly 700,000 distinct CDR3 sequences are present, about 32% being singletons, with the ten largest covering about 42%. Indicated time point: persistent/refractory GD, antithyroid drugs over 5 years with positive TRAb. After RNA was extracted from PBMCs, the TCR library was made from it. The specimen comprised peripheral blood mononuclear cells (PBMCs), sampled when the disease was refractory, from a patient treated with antithyroid drugs. Source of these receptors: a female donor with Graves disease.

This clonotype was observed a handful of times. The chain combines TRBV25-1 with TRBJ1-1; tentative D call: TRBD1 (5 bases). The germline V gene has CDR1 MGHDK and CDR2 SYGVNS. CDR3 length: 15 amino acids. V dropped 6 bases and J dropped 4 bases, with 18 bases sitting between them. Here the CDR3 reads CASSPRASGATEAFF. The CDR3 nucleotides are TGTGCCAGCAGCCCCCGGGCCAGCGGGGCCACTGAAGCTTTCTTT.

This clonotype has more than one count but fewer than ten. This chain connects TRBV11-2 to TRBJ2-7; no reliable D call. With 0 bases removed from V and 7 bases from J, the gap between germline ends came to 16 bases. Germline loops: CDR1 SGHAT, CDR2 FQNNGV. CDR3 length equals 15 residues. The CDR3 DNA follows: TGTGCCAGCAGCTTAGATCCGACCCAGGTACTTGAGCAGTACTTC. As protein: CASSLDPTQVLEQYF.

This clonotype was recorded a few times. The V call is TRBV27, the J call TRBJ1-1; D gene unclear. Germline values: CDR1 MNHEY, CDR2 SMNVEV (reference sequence). Trimming took 1 base from V and 2 from J, leaving 11 bases between them. The CDR3 is 15 residues long. Here the CDR3 reads CASSLFGQINTEAFF. The CDR3 DNA follows: TGTGCCAGCAGTTTATTTGGCCAGATCAACACTGAAGCTTTCTTT.

The chain combines TRBV5-1 with TRBJ2-7; 11 nucleotides line up with TRBD2. Germline-derived CDR1 and CDR2 are SGHRS and YFSETQ. The CDR3 runs 15 residues. The trim removed 4 bases at V and 8 bases at J, leaving 11 bases unmatched. The chain's CDR3 is CASSPAGTSGPQQYF. CDR3 DNA: TGCGCCAGCAGCCCGGCCGGGACTAGCGGTCCCCAGCAGTACTTC.

The V and J genes are TRBV12-3 or TRBV12-4 and TRBJ1-5; D remains ambiguous. This CDR3 has 15 residues. With 7 bases removed from V and 2 bases from J, the gap between germline ends came to 15 bases. The CDR3 DNA reads as TGTGCCAGCACCACCCGATCTGTCCGCAATCAGCCCCAGCATTTT. It encodes CASTTRSVRNQPQHF.

This rearrangement joins TRBV2 to TRBJ2-3; D possibly corresponds to TRBD2 (5 bases). CDR1 and CDR2 (germline): SNHLY, FYNNEI. There are 15 residues in the CDR3. Trimming left V 3 bases short and J 6 bases short, with 16 bases between. CDR3 DNA: TGTGCCAGCAGTGATGGGTGGGAGCCCCCGGATACGCAGTATTTT. Translated, it gives CASSDGWEPPDTQYF.

The chain combines TRBV6-1 with TRBJ1-3; 7 bases agree with TRBD1. CDR3 length equals 15 residues. V lost 6 bases, J lost 0 bases, and 5 bases stayed unmatched. CDR1 MNHNS and CDR2 SASEGT come from the germline V gene. CDR3 coding DNA: TGTGCCAGCAGCATGGGACAGACCTCTGGAAACACCATATATTTT. Amino acids: CASSMGQTSGNTIYF.

The chain links TRBV6-9 to TRBJ1-5; 9 bases line up with TRBD1. CDR1 and CDR2 from the germline V gene are MNHGY and SVAAGI. V dropped 4 bases and J dropped 5; count of bases not matched to a gene: 12. This CDR3 contains 17 residues. CDR3 residues: CASSWITGTGSDQPQHF. The CDR3 DNA reads as TGTGCCAGCAGTTGGATAACCGGGACAGGGTCGGATCAGCCCCAGCATTTT.

The chain is built from TRBV9 and TRBJ1-4, with D unclear. There are 14 residues in the CDR3. Germline V gene data show CDR1 as SGDLS and CDR2 as YYNGEE. The V and J ends lost 4 bases and 8 bases respectively, with 15 bases between them. CDR3 coding DNA: TGTGCCAGCAGCTACAGCGGGAGAAGCGAAAAACTGTTTTTT. As protein: CASSYSGRSEKLFF. Together with reference TRBV9 and TRBJ1-4, the CDR3 gives the full variable domain: DSGVTQTPKHLITATGQRVTLRCSPRSGDLSVYWYQQSLDQGLQFLIQYYNGEERAKGNILERFSAQQFPDLHSELNLSSLELGDSALYFCASSYSGRSEKLFFGSGTQLSVL.

CDR3 in amino acids: CASSYLGVGEGSPEQYF. In DNA, the CDR3 is TGTGCCAGCAGTTACCTGGGGGTAGGAGAGGGCTCCCCCGAGCAGTACTTC. V is TRBV6-5 and J is TRBJ2-7; tentatively, D is TRBD1 or TRBD2 (5 bases each). This CDR3 is 17 amino acids long. Looked up from germline, CDR1 is MNHEY and CDR2 is SVGAGI. Trimming pared 2 bases from V and 6 bases from J, leaving 23 bases between.

The CDR3 sequence is CSASKGQGSYTEAFF. In DNA form, the CDR3 reads TGCAGTGCTAGTAAGGGACAGGGGTCGTACACTGAAGCTTTCTTT. This chain connects TRBV20-1 to TRBJ1-1; 10 bases are a match to TRBD1. The germline V gene encodes CDR1 DFQATT and CDR2 SNEGSKA (reference sequence). This CDR3 is built from 15 residues. With 3 bases clipped from V and 3 bases from J, the junction kept 7 bases outside the gene matches.

This chain uses TRBV20-1 with TRBJ1-1; D is possibly TRBD1 (5 bases). Germline-derived CDR1 and CDR2 are DFQATT and SNEGSKA (reference sequence). Trimming took 2 bases from V and 4 from J, leaving 11 bases between them. This CDR3 has 13 residues. CDR3 nucleotides: TGCAGTGCTAGATTGAGGGGTGGCACTGAAGCTTTCTTT. Residues: CSARLRGGTEAFF.

CDR3 nucleotides: TGTGCCAGCAGCCAAGAGTGGGGGTACCAAGAGACCCAGTACTTC. Protein product: CASSQEWGYQETQYF. This chain uses TRBV4-2 with TRBJ2-5; the D call may be TRBD1 or TRBD2 (5 bases each). Trimming removed 0 bases from V and 0 bases from J, with 8 bases in between. This CDR3 has 15 amino acids. Germline loops: CDR1 LGHNA, CDR2 YNFKEQ.

The genes are TRBV6-2 or TRBV6-3 and TRBJ2-5, with 7 bases matching TRBD2. There are 14 residues in the CDR3. Germline V lookup: CDR1 MNHEY, CDR2 SVGEGT. Trimming cost V 2 bases and J 4 bases; bases outside gene matches: 4. The CDR3 DNA follows: TGTGCCAGCAGTTACGGCGGGAGAGGAGAGACCCAGTACTTC. Amino acid sequence: CASSYGGRGETQYF.

In this sample, this clonotype turned up a few times. The rearrangement links TRBV6-1 to TRBJ2-7; TRBD2 agrees at 10 bases. The length of the CDR3 is 14 residues. Germline trimming cut 6 bases from V and 2 bases from J; bases unmatched to any gene: 4. From germline, CDR1 is MNHNS and CDR2 SASEGT. The CDR3 DNA reads TGTGCCAGCAGACTAAGCGGGAGGGCCTACGAGCAGTACTTC. It is translated as CASRLSGRAYEQYF.